This is a list of T cell receptor beta chains from one sample in a study of Ad26.COV2.S vaccination and SARS-CoV-2 variants. The protocol was immunoSEQ multiplex PCR, while the TCRdb copy is restricted to in-frame clones and leaves out a portion. This sample has 300,000 to 400,000 clones, with over 80% found just once. The specimen was peripheral blood, collected in a trial of Ad26.COV2.S vaccine versus placebo. All receptors derive from a person aged 18 to 59 who received the Ad26.COV2.S COVID-19 vaccine or a placebo. Both conserved end residues are part of each CDR3. D genes are given only for firm matches. Only part of the rows carry a size: once, few, many, or a class if the clone is expanded.

clone size,V gene,D gene,CDR3 protein
-,TRBV5-1,-,CASSLTGFSNQPQHF
-,TRBV28,-,CASGGSGGNTIYF
many,TRBV25-1,TRBD1,CASSDPRQGLVLFF
few,TRBV5-1,-,CASSLGPRNPTYEQYF
-,TRBV24-1,-,CATRPRGNTGELFF
-,TRBV2,-,CASSATAAQETQYF
-,TRBV19,TRBD1,CASSILGQVQYF
-,TRBV5-1,-,CASSFPGAATQYF
-,TRBV6-1,-,CASSEAGASSSGNTIYF
-,TRBV7-9,TRBD1,CASSRTRDSYNEQFF
once,TRBV15,-,CATSRDYSGDTQYF
once,TRBV10-1,-,CASSETQGQETQYF
-,TRBV2,-,CASRAGMPNTEAFF
-,TRBV5-1,TRBD2,CASSFSGGSQETQYF
-,TRBV11-3,-,CASSLSRATDTQYF
-,TRBV5-5,TRBD1,CASSLTRQGVAYGYTF
-,TRBV5-1,-,CASSLDVNTLGQYF
-,TRBV9,-,CASSRDHNQPQHF
-,TRBV5-1,-,CASSLGANEQYF
-,TRBV5-1,-,CASSSGGRRANYGYTF
medium-sized,TRBV6-1,TRBD2,CASSEGASGGASGFF
once,TRBV24-1,-,CATSDRGHEQYF
-,TRBV19,TRBD1,CASTRDRGYNQPQHF
-,TRBV4-1,TRBD1,CASSLPGQGRETQYF
-,TRBV18,-,CASSPLGGAEAFF
-,TRBV11-3,-,CASSPKGGPAYEQYF
-,TRBV7-9,-,CASSLQSSYEQYF
-,TRBV3-1/TRBV3-2,TRBD1,CASRNRGEVYEQYF
once,TRBV3-1/TRBV3-2,-,CASSQGFTGTNTEAFF
-,TRBV5-4,-,CASSSRDKTEKLFF
-,TRBV5-1,TRBD1,CASSIMTGSGANVLTF
few,TRBV5-1,-,CASSLEFLNTEAFF
-,TRBV7-2,-,CASSRGGGADTEAFF
-,TRBV7-9,-,CASSLSTLPGNTIYF
-,TRBV3-1/TRBV3-2,-,CASSRSENEQYF
once,TRBV6-6,-,CASSYLGQETQYF
-,TRBV9,-,CASSVTGAGGLNEQYF